This TCR beta chain derives from a study of OX40 agonist ivuxolimab in advanced cancers. Study information: Patients were treated with ivuxolimab, an agonistic anti-OX40 (CD134) antibody.

Method: immunoSEQ multiplex PCR; TCRdb's copy keeps in-frame clones and lacks some. The sample lists 18,000 or so clones, 67% occurring once. This clone qualifies as medium-sized. What it binds is unknown. Study conclusions and caveats: People who partly responded at 0.1-3.0 mg/kg had some of the least clonal expansion seen.

This clonotype was obtained from an adult with an advanced solid tumor such as melanoma, head and neck, liver or kidney cancer. The sequencing here drew on CD4+ or CD8+ T cells sorted from blood, taken in a trial of the OX40 agonist ivuxolimab.

CDR3 protein: CASSRNPSSGNTIYF. The CDR3, as DNA: TGTGCCAGCAGTCGTAACCCAAGCTCTGGAAACACCATATATTTT. The rearrangement joins TRBV27 to TRBJ1-3; D ambiguous. V was trimmed by 5 bases and J by 0 bases, leaving 11 bases between them. Germline V lookup: CDR1 MNHEY, CDR2 SMNVEV (reference sequence). The CDR3 is 15 residues long.